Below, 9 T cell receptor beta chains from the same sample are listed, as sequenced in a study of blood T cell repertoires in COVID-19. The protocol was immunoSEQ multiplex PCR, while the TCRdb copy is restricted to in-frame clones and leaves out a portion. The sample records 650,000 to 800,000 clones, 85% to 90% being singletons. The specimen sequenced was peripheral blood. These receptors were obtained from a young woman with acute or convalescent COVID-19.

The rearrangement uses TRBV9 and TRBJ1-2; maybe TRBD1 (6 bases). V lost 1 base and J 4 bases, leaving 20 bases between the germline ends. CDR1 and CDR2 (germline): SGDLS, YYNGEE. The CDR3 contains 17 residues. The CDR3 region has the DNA TGTGCCAGCAGCGTATCGAAGGTCGGGGGGCCGCCCTATGGCTACACCTTC. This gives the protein CASSVSKVGGPPYGYTF.

This CDR3 reads CASSVGTGNSGNTIYF. CDR3 bases: TGTGCCAGCAGCGTTGGGACAGGGAACTCTGGAAACACCATATATTTT. This chain links TRBV9 with TRBJ1-3, with 9 bases identical to TRBD1. Per the germline V gene, CDR1 is SGDLS and CDR2 is YYNGEE. The CDR3 length is 16 residues. Trimming at V came to 2 bases and at J to 0 bases, leaving 3 bases not matched to a gene.

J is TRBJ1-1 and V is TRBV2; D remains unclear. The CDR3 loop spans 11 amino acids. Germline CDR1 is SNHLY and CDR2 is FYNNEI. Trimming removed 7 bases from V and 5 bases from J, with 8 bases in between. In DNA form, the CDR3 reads TGTGCCAGCACTGAGAGTACTGAAGCTTTCTTT. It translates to CASTESTEAFF.

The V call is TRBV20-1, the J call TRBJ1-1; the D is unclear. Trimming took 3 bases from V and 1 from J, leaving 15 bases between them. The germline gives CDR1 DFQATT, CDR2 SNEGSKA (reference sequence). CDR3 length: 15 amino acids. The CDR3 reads CSASEWEAGNTEAFF. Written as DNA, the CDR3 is TGCAGTGCTAGTGAGTGGGAAGCGGGGAACACTGAAGCTTTCTTT.

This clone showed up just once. This CDR3 is CATSDPDREGTGELFF. In DNA form, the CDR3 reads TGTGCCACCAGTGACCCGGACAGGGAAGGCACCGGGGAGCTGTTTTTT. The gene calls are TRBV24-1 and TRBJ2-2, with 8 nucleotides matching TRBD1. Trimming took 4 bases from V and 4 from J; bases not matched to a gene: 7. CDR3 size: 16 residues. Germline V lookup: CDR1 KGHDR, CDR2 SFDVKD.

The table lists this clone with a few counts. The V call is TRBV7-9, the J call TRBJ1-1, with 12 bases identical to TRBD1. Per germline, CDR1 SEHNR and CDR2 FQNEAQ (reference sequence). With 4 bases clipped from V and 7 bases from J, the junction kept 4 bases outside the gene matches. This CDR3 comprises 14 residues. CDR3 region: CASSSGQGAGEAFF. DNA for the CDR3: TGTGCCAGCAGCTCGGGACAGGGGGCGGGTGAAGCTTTCTTT.

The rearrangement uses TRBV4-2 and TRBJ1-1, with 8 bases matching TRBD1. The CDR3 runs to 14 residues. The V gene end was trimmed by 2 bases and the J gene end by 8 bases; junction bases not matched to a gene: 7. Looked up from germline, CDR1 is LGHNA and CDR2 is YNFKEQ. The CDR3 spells CASSQNRQGLEAFF. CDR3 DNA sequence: TGTGCCAGCAGCCAAAACAGACAGGGGCTCGAAGCTTTCTTT.

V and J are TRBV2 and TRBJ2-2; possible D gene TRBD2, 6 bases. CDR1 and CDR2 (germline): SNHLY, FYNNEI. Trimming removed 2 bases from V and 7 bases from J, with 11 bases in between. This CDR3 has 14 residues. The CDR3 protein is CASSEMAGLGELFF. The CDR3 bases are TGTGCCAGCAGTGAAATGGCGGGGCTCGGGGAGCTGTTTTTT.

CDR3 DNA: TGTGCCACCAGTGACCTTAGCGGGGGCCCGAACACCGGGGAGCTGTTTTTT. Translating gives CATSDLSGGPNTGELFF. J is TRBJ2-2 and V is TRBV24-1; TRBD2 matches 9 bases. J was trimmed by 0 bases and V by 4 bases; bases with no gene match: 5. The CDR3 contains 17 residues. In germline, CDR1 is KGHDR, CDR2 SFDVKD.